This TCR beta chain appears in the sequencing data of a study of blood T cell repertoires in COVID-19. Germline V CDR1 and CDR2: SQVTM, ANQGSEA. V gave up 4 bases and J gave up 8 bases, with 15 bases separating them. The CDR3 is 13 residues long. The protocol was immunoSEQ multiplex PCR, while the TCRdb copy is restricted to in-frame clones and leaves out a portion. The data show 150,000 to 200,000 clones, approximately 89% seen once. This clone turned up a few times. The rearrangement joins TRBV29-1 to TRBJ2-1, with D possibly matching TRBD2 (7 bases). Sequences were obtained from PBMCs or T cells enriched from blood (not recorded which). This receptor was obtained from a woman between 18 and 30 years old who had recovered from COVID-19. The CDR3 DNA sequence: TGCAGCGTTGGAGGGGGGGTCATCCATGAGCAGTTCTTC. Encoded protein: CSVGGGVIHEQFF.